This TCR beta chain was recorded in a study of blood T cell repertoires in COVID-19. Study background: Nucleic acid was either cDNA or gDNA, and it came from T cells, B-cell-depleted T cells, or PBMCs.

In the original processing: Estimates of nucleated cell counts were drawn from the amplification of reference gene primers. Some clones are missing from TCRdb's copy, which holds only in-frame ones; the method was immunoSEQ multiplex PCR. The V and J calls and clone size were taken over from that table, and D and trimming were inferred from the DNA. The table shows about 130,000 clones, with 80% to 90% occurring only once. Participants, about 18 to 90 years old, spanned more than 20 US areas. The CDR3 runs to 12 residues. Trimming pared 3 bases from V and 6 bases from J, leaving 8 bases between. The chain employs TRBV12-3 or TRBV12-4 and TRBJ1-2; possibly TRBD1 for D (5 bases). The clonotype originates from a man aged 35-49 years with acute COVID-19. Sequences were obtained from PBMCs or T cells enriched from blood (not recorded which). CDR3 in amino acids: CASSFTRDGYTF. CDR3 DNA sequence: TGTGCCAGCAGTTTCACCAGGGATGGCTACACCTTC.